The 3 T cell receptor beta chains given below trace back to one sample, sequenced in a study of shared clonotypes between healthy human individuals. Repertoires were generated with immunoSEQ multiplex PCR, while TCRdb's copy carries only in-frame clones and drops some. The table lists 500,000 to 550,000 clones, more than 95% of them singletons. The source material was naive CD4+ T cells sorted from blood. This sample's subset: CD45RA+ positively selected. Every receptor here comes from a woman under 40 in good health.

This rearrangement joins TRBV6-6 to TRBJ2-7, with TRBD1 identical over 9 bases. Germline CDR1 MNHNY, CDR2 SVGAGI (reference sequence). The V and J ends lost 5 bases and 3 bases, in that order; junction bases with no gene match: 11. The CDR3 is made up of 16 amino acids. The CDR3 spells CASSNPWGQGVYEQYF. CDR3 sequence (DNA): TGTGCCAGCAGTAACCCTTGGGGACAGGGAGTCTACGAGCAGTACTTC.

This clone appeared once. The V call is TRBV5-6, the J call TRBJ2-7; D is tentatively TRBD1 or TRBD2 (5 bases each). CDR3 size: 14 residues. V was pared by 6 bases and J by 5 bases, with 18 bases between. CDR1 is SGHDT, CDR2 YYEEEE, per germline. The CDR3 coding sequence is TGTGCCAGCAACCGCTGGCGGGTCAGGGACGAGCAGTACTTC. Amino acid sequence: CASNRWRVRDEQYF.

The chain carries TRBV15 and TRBJ2-7; 12 nucleotides line up with TRBD2. The CDR3 is made up of 16 amino acids. Looked up from germline, CDR1 is LNHNV and CDR2 is YYDKDF (reference sequence). V was clipped by 0 bases and J by 7 bases; unmatched bases: 7. The CDR3 nucleotides are TGTGCCACCAGCAGAGAGATCCCACTAGCGGGGGGAGAGCAGTACTTC. Its protein product is CATSREIPLAGGEQYF.